These 25 T cell receptor beta chains came from one sample sequenced in a study of cytomegalovirus exposure and HLA in healthy donors. The PCR used 60 Vbeta and 13 Jbeta primers. Profiled with immunoSEQ multiplex PCR; TCRdb holds only in-frame clones, not every one. The sample yields about 98,000 clones, about 81% seen once. The sample taken for sequencing was PBMCs. All receptors derive from a middle-aged man in good health and CMV-seronegative.

The chain couples TRBV13 to TRBJ1-1; D is unresolved. V lost 6 bases and J 1 base, leaving 9 bases between the germline ends. The CDR3 length is 13 residues. Germline V gene lookup returns CDR1 PRHDT and CDR2 FYEKMQ (reference sequence). This chain's CDR3 is CASRYLRNTEAFF. The CDR3 DNA follows: TGTGCCAGCAGATATCTCCGGAACACTGAAGCTTTCTTT.

The chain uses TRBV5-1 and TRBJ1-1, with D maybe TRBD1 (5 bases). V dropped 4 bases and J dropped 1 base, with 8 bases sitting between them. Germline-derived CDR1 and CDR2 are SGHRS and YFSETQ. This CDR3 has 13 amino acids. The DNA for the CDR3 is TGCGCCAGCAGCGATACAGGGAACACTGAAGCTTTCTTT. Its protein is CASSDTGNTEAFF.

The V gene is TRBV5-1, the J gene TRBJ2-7, with a weak D call TRBD2 (6 bases). The CDR3 sequence is 15 residues long. The germline CDR1 and CDR2 sequences are SGHRS and YFSETQ. Between the trimmed V and J ends, which lost 0 bases and 0 bases, there was a span of 10 bases. In DNA form, the CDR3 reads TGCGCCAGCAGCTTGGTGATCGGGAGCTCCTACGAGCAGTACTTC. Encoded protein: CASSLVIGSSYEQYF.

J is TRBJ2-1 and V is TRBV7-7, with a tentative D call TRBD1 (5 bases). The V and J ends lost 4 bases and 5 bases respectively, with 24 bases between them. Germline CDR1 is SSHAT and CDR2 is FNYEAQ (reference sequence). This CDR3 spans 18 amino acids. Written as DNA, the CDR3 is TGTGCCAGCAGCTCAGGGTCCCGGACGAACAGGTACAACAATGAGCAGTTCTTC. It translates to CASSSGSRTNRYNNEQFF.

This chain links TRBV21-1 with TRBJ2-1; the DNA was not compared with TRBD1, the D call given in the table. TRBV21-1 is classified as a pseudogene. The CDR3 contains 18 residues. Here the CDR3 reads CASSKVGWRGPGINEQFF. The CDR3 DNA sequence: TGTGCCAGCAGCAAAGTCGGTTGGAGGGGGCCAGGAATCAATGAGCAGTTCTTC.

The rearrangement uses TRBV5-6 and TRBJ2-2; 10 bases are shared with TRBD1. The CDR3 is 16 residues long. V was clipped by 6 bases and J by 7 bases; unmatched bases: 12. Per the germline V gene, CDR1 is SGHDT and CDR2 is YYEEEE. CDR3 nucleotides: TGTGCCAGCACCCTGGGGGGACAGGGGACACGCGGGGAGCTGTTTTTT. Protein sequence: CASTLGGQGTRGELFF.

This chain uses TRBV2 with TRBJ2-2; 7 bases match TRBD1. CDR1 is SNHLY and CDR2 is FYNNEI in the germline V gene. With V trimmed by 6 bases and J by 6 bases, 4 bases remained unmatched. The length of the CDR3 is 13 residues. DNA of the CDR3: TGTGCCAGCAGAAGGGGGCAGGCCGGGGAGCTGTTTTTT. Residues: CASRRGQAGELFF.

The chain links TRBV4-2 to TRBJ2-3; TRBD2 might be the D (7 bases). The CDR3 has 17 residues. Germline loops: CDR1 LGHNA, CDR2 YNFKEQ. Between the trimmed V and J ends, which lost 5 bases and 4 bases, there was a span of 22 bases. In nucleotides, the CDR3 is TGTGCCAGCAGCTCGTATTTGGTGGGGGGGCGCGCAGATACGCAGTATTTT. This sequence encodes CASSSYLVGGRADTQYF.

This chain joins TRBV6-5 and TRBJ2-7; 8 bases align to TRBD2. Unmatched junction bases numbered 6, after V lost 2 bases and J lost 0 bases. Germline CDR1 reads MNHEY; CDR2 reads SVGAGI. The CDR3 has 16 amino acids. Written as DNA, the CDR3 is TGTGCCAGCAGTTACGGTAGCGGGGCCGTCTCCTACGAGCAGTACTTC. It specifies CASSYGSGAVSYEQYF.

The V gene is TRBV6-5, the J gene TRBJ2-5; D perhaps matches TRBD2 (6 bases). The CDR3 is 16 amino acids. Between the trimmed V and J ends, which lost 0 bases and 4 bases, there was a span of 15 bases. CDR1 MNHEY and CDR2 SVGAGI come from the germline V gene. The DNA of the CDR3 is TGTGCCAGCAGTTACTCGTTTGGAGGGGCGTCAGAGACCCAGTACTTC. This codes for CASSYSFGGASETQYF.

This clone was observed a handful of times. The V and J genes are TRBV10-3 and TRBJ1-2; D is unclear. This CDR3 is built from 14 residues. V was pared by 3 bases and J by 2 bases, with 10 bases between. The germline gives CDR1 ENHRY, CDR2 SYGVKD. The CDR3 region is CAISDKAGNYGYTF. In nucleotides, the CDR3 is TGTGCCATCAGTGATAAGGCAGGCAACTATGGCTACACCTTC.

The chain links TRBV4-1 to TRBJ2-5; D perhaps matches TRBD1 (6 bases). Trimming took 1 base from V and 2 from J, leaving 11 bases between them. The germline V gene encodes CDR1 MGHRA and CDR2 YSYEKL. This CDR3 is 15 amino acids long. CDR3: CASSQGQVGQETQYF. The CDR3 nucleotides read TGCGCCAGCAGCCAAGGACAGGTGGGACAAGAGACCCAGTACTTC.

The chain joins TRBV19 to TRBJ2-7, with D possibly being TRBD1 (6 bases). Trimming stripped 3 bases from V and 0 bases from J, with 12 bases between. From germline, CDR1 is LNHDA and CDR2 SQIVND (reference sequence). The CDR3 runs 15 residues. CDR3 residues: CASSISTGNSYEQYF. CDR3 DNA: TGTGCCAGTAGTATTTCGACAGGCAACTCCTACGAGCAGTACTTC. Variable domain in full (rest from reference TRBV19 and TRBJ2-7): DGGITQSPKYLFRKEGQNVTLSCEQNLNHDAMYWYRQDPGQGLRLIYYSQIVNDFQKGDIAEGYSVSREKKESFPLTVTSAQKNPTAFYLCASSISTGNSYEQYFGPGTRLTVT.

The chain is built from TRBV6-1 and TRBJ1-2; 7 bases map to TRBD1. Germline V CDR1 and CDR2: MNHNS, SASEGT. The CDR3 sequence is 13 residues long. Trimming at V came to 6 bases and at J to 3 bases, leaving 4 bases not matched to a gene. The CDR3 sequence is CASSWDSYYGYTF. As DNA, the CDR3 is TGTGCCAGCAGCTGGGACAGTTACTATGGCTACACCTTC.

As to this clone: Other DNA sequences within the sample encode an identical CDR3. This rearrangement joins TRBV15 to TRBJ1-2; D not resolved. Germline loops: CDR1 LNHNV, CDR2 YYDKDF (reference sequence). Trimming pared 6 bases from V and 4 bases from J, leaving 15 bases between. The length of the CDR3 is 14 residues. CDR3 in amino acids: CATRAGADPYGYTF. DNA of the CDR3: TGTGCCACCAGGGCGGGTGCAGATCCCTATGGCTACACCTTC.

This clone was detected a few times. The chain carries TRBV4-1 and TRBJ2-5; TRBD1 aligns across 8 bases. V gave up 5 bases and J gave up 3 bases; unmatched junction bases: 5. Germline V lookup: CDR1 MGHRA, CDR2 YSYEKL. The CDR3 runs to 14 residues. The CDR3 loop reads CASSETGGKETQYF. CDR3 in DNA: TGCGCCAGCAGCGAAACAGGGGGGAAAGAGACCCAGTACTTC.

The chain recombines TRBV27 with TRBJ1-2; 10 bases map to TRBD1. Germline assignment: CDR1 MNHEY and CDR2 SMNVEV (reference sequence). The V segment lost 3 bases and the J segment 8 bases; nucleotides outside the gene matches: 3. CDR3 length: 13 amino acids. The CDR3 here is CASSFGQGGGYTF. The CDR3 DNA reads as TGTGCCAGCAGTTTTGGACAGGGGGGAGGCTACACCTTC.

This clone appeared a few times. This chain uses TRBV27 with TRBJ1-5; 8 bases fit TRBD1. Germline loops: CDR1 MNHEY, CDR2 SMNVEV (reference sequence). With V trimmed by 6 bases and J by 7 bases, 17 bases remained unmatched. The CDR3 extends over 17 amino acids. The CDR3 loop is CASRQKPYQGASQPQHF. Here the CDR3 DNA reads TGTGCCAGCAGACAAAAACCATATCAGGGGGCCAGCCAGCCCCAGCATTTT.

This sequence joins TRBV7-2 and TRBJ2-1, with 8 positions matching TRBD1. The CDR3 is 15 amino acids. Unmatched junction bases numbered 1, after V lost 1 base and J lost 2 bases. Looked up from germline, CDR1 is SGHTA and CDR2 is FQGNSA. The CDR3 region has the DNA TGTGCCAGCAGCTTAGTACAGGGGGCCTACAATGAGCAGTTCTTC. This codes for CASSLVQGAYNEQFF.

CDR3 nucleotides: TGTGCCAGCAGCCCCCGGTACGAGCAGTACTTC. Protein: CASSPRYEQYF. V gene TRBV7-8 combines with J gene TRBJ2-7, with D unresolved. V gave up 5 bases and J gave up 4 bases, with 6 bases separating them. The CDR3 contains 11 residues. The germline gives CDR1 SGHVS, CDR2 FQNEAQ.

This clone was counted a few times. The chain is built from TRBV30 and TRBJ2-7, with D possibly matching TRBD2 (5 bases). CDR3 size: 12 residues. Germline CDR1 GTSNPN, CDR2 SVGIG (reference sequence). V was clipped by 3 bases and J by 3 bases, with 9 bases between them. Written as DNA, the CDR3 is TGTGCCTGGAGCCCCGGACTCTACGAGCAGTACTTC. Protein product: CAWSPGLYEQYF.

The chain is built from TRBV7-9 and TRBJ1-2, with TRBD1 matching over 7 bases. Germline-derived CDR1 and CDR2 are SEHNR and FQNEAQ (reference sequence). The CDR3 is 13 residues long. Trimming at V came to 4 bases and at J to 4 bases, leaving 3 bases not matched to a gene. The chain's CDR3 is CASSSGQIYGYTF. As DNA, the CDR3 is TGTGCCAGCAGCTCGGGACAGATCTATGGCTACACCTTC. The variable domain in full, with the rest retrieved from reference TRBV7-9 and TRBJ1-2, is DTGVSQNPRHKITKRGQNVTFRCDPISEHNRLYWYRQTLGQGPEFLTYFQNEAQLEKSRLLSDRFSAERPKGSFSTLEIQRTEQGDSAMYLCASSSGQIYGYTFGSGTRLTVV.

The V gene is TRBV15, the J gene TRBJ1-3; a possible D gene is TRBD1 (6 bases). The CDR3 sequence is 13 residues long. Germline CDR1 LNHNV, CDR2 YYDKDF (reference sequence). Deletions cut 4 bases from V and 4 bases from J, with 8 bases between. CDR3: CATSNTGGNTIYF. The CDR3 bases are TGTGCCACCAGCAACACAGGGGGAAACACCATATATTTT.

V usage is TRBV2 and J usage is TRBJ1-1; D ambiguous. The V end was cut by 4 bases, the J end by 5 bases, with 8 bases between. The CDR3 contains 12 residues. Germline V gene lookup returns CDR1 SNHLY and CDR2 FYNNEI. The CDR3 nucleotides read TGTGCCAGCAGTGTCCCGGAGACTGAAGCTTTCTTT. Translation: CASSVPETEAFF. Complete variable domain (other parts from reference TRBV2 and TRBJ1-1): EPEVTQTPSHQVTQMGQEVILRCVPISNHLYFYWYRQILGQKVEFLVSFYNNEISEKSEIFDDQFSVERPDGSNFTLKIRSTKLEDSAMYFCASSVPETEAFFGQGTRLTVV.

The rearrangement links TRBV27 to TRBJ1-4; the match to TRBD1 covers 10 bases. Germline-derived CDR1 and CDR2 are MNHEY and SMNVEV (reference sequence). The CDR3 runs to 15 residues. Trimming cost V 4 bases and J 8 bases; bases outside gene matches: 7. CDR3 sequence (DNA): TGTGCCAGCAGTTCCCGGGACAGGGGCTCGGAAAAACTGTTTTTT. Translation gives CASSSRDRGSEKLFF. Full variable domain (missing parts from reference TRBV27 and TRBJ1-4): EAQVTQNPRYLITVTGKKLTVTCSQNMNHEYMSWYRQDPGLGLRQIYYSMNVEVTDKGDVPEGYKVSRKEKRNFPLILESPSPNQTSLYFCASSSRDRGSEKLFFGSGTQLSVL.